The sequence of this TCR beta chain was determined in a study of CD8 T cells in Susac syndrome. Random hexamers were used to reverse transcribe an amount of roughly 0.45 to 1 ug RNA. Each CDR3 protein is one row after TCRdb ran MiXCR on the immunoSEQ multiplex PCR reads. This repertoire shows a few hundred thousand distinct CDR3 sequences, roughly 90% found once; its top ten account for approximately 0.2%. Trimming stripped 6 bases from V and 6 bases from J, with 13 bases between. Per germline, CDR1 MNHEY and CDR2 SMNVEV (reference sequence). The length of the CDR3 is 13 residues. The sequence was obtained from a human donor with multiple sclerosis. The chain employs TRBV27 and TRBJ2-3, with D perhaps TRBD1 (5 bases). Sequencing was performed on CD8+ T cells from PBMCs. The CDR3 loop reads CASSIQERDTQYF. CDR3 nucleotide sequence: TGTGCCAGCAGCATACAGGAGAGGGATACGCAGTATTTT.